Listed here are 28 T cell receptor beta chains from one sample, sequenced in a study of shared clonotypes between healthy human individuals. Libraries were prepared by immunoSEQ multiplex PCR; TCRdb keeps only in-frame clonotypes and omits some of them. The data contain 400,000 to 550,000 clones, around 79% of them seen just once; the ten biggest clones take up more than 10%. The sample was PBMCs. These TCRs come from a woman in her 40s in good health. Some clones in this sample may be carry-over from other donors' samples.

The chain has TRBV19 and TRBJ2-3; 7 bases agree with TRBD2. The germline gives CDR1 LNHDA, CDR2 SQIVND (reference sequence). The J segment lost 2 bases and the V segment lost 4 bases, leaving 3 bases of the junction unmatched. This CDR3 is built from 14 residues. In DNA form, the CDR3 reads TGTGCCAGTAGTAGGAGCGGGGTCACAGATACGCAGTATTTT. Protein: CASSRSGVTDTQYF.

This clone was detected many times. J is TRBJ2-7 and V is TRBV7-9; 9 nucleotides line up with TRBD2. The ends lost 1 base at V and 1 base at J; junction bases unmatched: 5. CDR1 is SEHNR and CDR2 is FQNEAQ in the germline V gene (reference sequence). CDR3 size: 16 residues. The CDR3 sequence is CASSLVGLAGSYEQYF. The CDR3 nucleotides read TGTGCCAGCAGCTTAGTGGGGCTAGCGGGATCCTACGAGCAGTACTTC.

This clone was counted only a few times. This specimen includes other DNA sequences encoding the same CDR3. The chain combines TRBV5-1 with TRBJ1-1; D gene ambiguous. Germline assignment: CDR1 SGHRS and CDR2 YFSETQ. The CDR3 extends over 13 amino acids. Trimming removed 0 bases from V and 4 bases from J, with 7 bases in between. Here the CDR3 reads CASSLGAGTEAFF. CDR3 nucleotide sequence: TGCGCCAGCAGCTTGGGCGCGGGCACTGAAGCTTTCTTT.

This clone was found many times. The sample has other DNA sequences that encode this CDR3 too. The genes are TRBV9 and TRBJ2-7, with 8 nucleotides matching TRBD1. There are 14 residues in the CDR3. Trimming cost V 4 bases and J 4 bases; bases outside gene matches: 7. CDR1 and CDR2 from the germline V gene are SGDLS and YYNGEE. As DNA, the CDR3 is TGTGCCAGCAGCCCCCGGACAGGGAATTACGAGCAGTACTTC. Its protein is CASSPRTGNYEQYF.

This clone was counted a few times. This sequence joins TRBV6-6 and TRBJ1-1; D unresolved. Looked up from germline, CDR1 is MNHNY and CDR2 is SVGAGI (reference sequence). CDR3 length: 13 amino acids. V was pared by 8 bases and J by 2 bases, with 12 bases between. DNA for the CDR3: TGTGCCAGCGGTGCAGTATCTAACACTGAAGCTTTCTTT. As protein: CASGAVSNTEAFF.

V usage is TRBV29-1 and J usage is TRBJ2-1, with D possibly being TRBD2 (5 bases). CDR1 SQVTM and CDR2 ANQGSEA come from the germline V gene. The ends were cut back, 7 bases at V and 0 bases at J, with 13 bases in the middle. This CDR3 contains 14 residues. The CDR3 sequence: CSENLAASYNEQFF. CDR3 nucleotide sequence: TGCAGCGAGAACCTAGCTGCCTCCTACAATGAGCAGTTCTTC.

CDR3 sequence: CASSFTRALANYGYTF. Here the CDR3 DNA reads TGTGCCAGCAGTTTTACCAGGGCCTTAGCTAACTATGGCTACACCTTC. The J gene is TRBJ1-2, the V gene TRBV28; D possibly corresponds to TRBD1 (5 bases). Trimming shortened V by 3 bases and J by 0 bases, and 14 bases separated the two germline ends. The germline V gene encodes CDR1 MDHEN and CDR2 SYDVKM. This CDR3 comprises 16 residues.

The rearrangement joins TRBV5-4 to TRBJ2-1; 7 bases fit TRBD2. V lost 4 bases, J lost 4 bases, and 14 bases stayed unmatched. The CDR3 consists of 17 residues. The germline V gene encodes CDR1 SGHNT and CDR2 YYREEE (reference sequence). CDR3 nucleotide sequence: TGTGCCAGCAGCCCCTCGACATCGGGACTAACGTACAATGAGCAGTTCTTC. It yields the protein CASSPSTSGLTYNEQFF.

The V and J genes are TRBV5-6 and TRBJ2-3, with 7 bases that match TRBD2. Looked up from germline, CDR1 is SGHDT and CDR2 is YYEEEE. CDR3 length: 14 residues. The V segment lost 3 bases and the J segment 2 bases; nucleotides outside the gene matches: 3. CDR3 region: CASSSRDYTDTQYF. The CDR3 region has the DNA TGTGCCAGCAGCTCGAGGGACTACACAGATACGCAGTATTTT.

The rearrangement uses TRBV19 and TRBJ2-1, with D possibly being TRBD2 (6 bases). Germline CDR1 and CDR2: LNHDA and SQIVND (reference sequence). Trimming shortened V by 5 bases and J by 14 bases, and 13 bases separated the two germline ends. CDR3 length: 11 amino acids. The CDR3 nucleotides are TGTGCCAGTAGTTACTCCGGAGGGGAGTTCTTC. The encoded protein is CASSYSGGEFF.

The chain couples TRBV4-2 to TRBJ1-2; perhaps TRBD1 as D (5 bases). The CDR3 is 15 amino acids. Per germline, CDR1 LGHNA and CDR2 YNFKEQ. Trimming pared 0 bases from V and 4 bases from J, leaving 12 bases between. The CDR3 sequence: CASSQDQAGFYGYTF. CDR3 sequence (DNA): TGTGCCAGCAGCCAAGATCAGGCAGGGTTCTATGGCTACACCTTC.

There are a few counts of this clone. The genes are TRBV29-1 and TRBJ2-5; unclear D gene. Per the germline V gene, CDR1 is SQVTM and CDR2 is ANQGSEA. V lost 0 bases and J 4 bases, leaving 12 bases between the germline ends. The CDR3 has 14 amino acids. Written as DNA, the CDR3 is TGCAGCGTTGAAGATCCGGGCCGAGGAGAGACCCAGTACTTC. It codes for CSVEDPGRGETQYF.

The chain employs TRBV7-9 and TRBJ2-1; 11 positions match TRBD2. V gave up 5 bases and J gave up 9 bases; unmatched junction bases: 9. The germline V gene encodes CDR1 SEHNR and CDR2 FQNEAQ (reference sequence). This CDR3 comprises 15 residues. The CDR3 loop reads CASSAVAGGPAEQFF. DNA of the CDR3: TGTGCCAGCAGCGCCGTAGCGGGAGGGCCGGCTGAGCAGTTCTTC.

The rearrangement uses TRBV6-1 and TRBJ2-7, with TRBD1 identical over 10 bases. Per the germline V gene, CDR1 is MNHNS and CDR2 is SASEGT. This CDR3 comprises 15 residues. With V trimmed by 5 bases and J by 1 base, 5 bases remained unmatched. This CDR3 is CASSSGTGESYEQYF. CDR3 nucleotides: TGTGCCAGCAGTTCCGGGACAGGGGAGTCCTACGAGCAGTACTTC.

J is TRBJ1-1 and V is TRBV7-2; D possibly corresponds to TRBD1 (5 bases). Between the trimmed V and J ends, which lost 1 base and 4 bases, there was a span of 10 bases. The CDR3 extends over 14 amino acids. Germline V lookup: CDR1 SGHTA, CDR2 FQGNSA. CDR3 in DNA: TGTGCCAGCAGCTTAGGTTATGGGGGCACTGAAGCTTTCTTT. Its translation is CASSLGYGGTEAFF.

The chain has TRBV6-5 and TRBJ2-1, with D maybe TRBD1 (6 bases). Germline V CDR1 and CDR2: MNHEY, SVGAGI. The CDR3 spans 16 residues. Trimming took 4 bases from V and 0 from J, leaving 13 bases between them. This CDR3 is CASSLQGISSYNEQFF. As DNA, the CDR3 is TGTGCCAGCAGTTTACAGGGCATTAGCTCCTACAATGAGCAGTTCTTC.

V usage is TRBV5-1 and J usage is TRBJ1-4; 10 bases agree with TRBD1. Germline CDR1 SGHRS, CDR2 YFSETQ. The V segment lost 2 bases and the J segment 2 bases; nucleotides outside the gene matches: 6. The CDR3 has 17 amino acids. CDR3 protein: CASSLRQGAGTNEKLFF. The CDR3, as DNA: TGCGCCAGCAGCTTAAGACAGGGGGCAGGGACTAATGAAAAACTGTTTTTT. Complete variable domain (other parts from reference TRBV5-1 and TRBJ1-4): KAGVTQTPRYLIKTRGQQVTLSCSPISGHRSVSWYQQTPGQGLQFLFEYFSETQRNKGNFPGRFSGRQFSNSRSEMNVSTLELGDSALYLCASSLRQGAGTNEKLFFGSGTQLSVL.

The chain uses TRBV2 and TRBJ2-7, with 11 bases aligning to TRBD2. CDR3 length: 17 residues. The V gene's germline CDR1 is SNHLY and CDR2 FYNNEI. The V segment lost 7 bases and the J segment 5 bases; nucleotides outside the gene matches: 16. The CDR3 DNA sequence: TGTGCCAGCAACCGCTTCAACTTTAGCGGGAGGGCCCACGAGCAGTACTTC. This translates into CASNRFNFSGRAHEQYF.

J is TRBJ2-7 and V is TRBV27; perhaps TRBD2 as D (5 bases). V lost 6 bases and J 0 bases, leaving 12 bases between the germline ends. This CDR3 has 14 residues. The germline gives CDR1 MNHEY, CDR2 SMNVEV (reference sequence). CDR3 nucleotide sequence: TGTGCCAGCAGCTTAGCGAGAAGCTCCTACGAGCAGTACTTC. This sequence encodes CASSLARSSYEQYF.

DNA for the CDR3: TGTGCCAGCTCACCAATGGCAGGGATTAATTCACCCCTCCACTTT. Residues: CASSPMAGINSPLHF. The chain carries TRBV18 and TRBJ1-6; a weak D match, TRBD1 (5 bases). Trimming removed 2 bases at V and 6 bases at J, with 11 bases between. The CDR3 runs 15 residues. Germline V gene data show CDR1 as KGHSH and CDR2 as LQKENI.

Note on this clone: This may be a read error, as it is one base from a much larger clone. Within the sample, other DNA sequences also encode this same CDR3. CDR3 bases: TGTGCCAGCAGCTTAGGGACAGGGAATCAGCCCCAGCATTTC. This codes for CASSLGTGNQPQHF. This chain joins TRBV7-9 and TRBJ1-5; the match to TRBD1 covers 8 bases. Germline loops: CDR1 SEHNR, CDR2 FQNEAQ (reference sequence). The CDR3 runs to 14 residues.

This sequence joins TRBV4-3 and TRBJ2-6; D is possibly TRBD1 (6 bases). Looked up from germline, CDR1 is LGHNA and CDR2 is YSLEER. There are 16 residues in the CDR3. V was trimmed by 1 base and J by 4 bases, leaving 11 bases between them. DNA of the CDR3: TGCGCCAGCAGCCAAGTTGGGGGCTTCGGGGCCAACGTCCTGACTTTC. It encodes CASSQVGGFGANVLTF.

The V and J genes are TRBV5-1 and TRBJ1-1, with D maybe TRBD1 (5 bases). With 2 bases removed from V and 2 bases from J, the gap between germline ends came to 7 bases. CDR1 is SGHRS and CDR2 is YFSETQ in the germline V gene. The CDR3 has 13 residues. The CDR3 DNA reads TGCGCCAGCAGCTTTCAGGGTAACACTGAAGCTTTCTTT. It is translated as CASSFQGNTEAFF. The full variable domain, in which reference TRBV5-1 and TRBJ1-1 provide the parts outside the CDR3, is KAGVTQTPRYLIKTRGQQVTLSCSPISGHRSVSWYQQTPGQGLQFLFEYFSETQRNKGNFPGRFSGRQFSNSRSEMNVSTLELGDSALYLCASSFQGNTEAFFGQGTRLTVV.

This chain uses TRBV7-2 with TRBJ2-1; 12 bases are a match to TRBD2. Germline V gene data show CDR1 as SGHTA and CDR2 as FQGNSA. This CDR3 comprises 17 residues. The ends lost 5 bases at V and 3 bases at J; junction bases unmatched: 8. CDR3 sequence: CASSPGASGRVYNEQFF. The CDR3 nucleotides read TGTGCCAGCAGCCCGGGGGCTAGCGGGAGGGTCTACAATGAGCAGTTCTTC.

The chain links TRBV11-2 to TRBJ1-2; a possible D gene is TRBD1 (5 bases). Trimming shortened V by 0 bases and J by 3 bases, and 8 bases separated the two germline ends. CDR1 is SGHAT and CDR2 is FQNNGV in the germline V gene. This CDR3 is 14 amino acids long. CDR3 nucleotide sequence: TGTGCCAGCAGCTTAGAAGGGGCTCACTATGGCTACACCTTC. It yields the protein CASSLEGAHYGYTF.

The chain links TRBV5-4 to TRBJ1-2; 8 positions agree with TRBD1. Trimming at V came to 0 bases and at J to 6 bases, leaving 4 bases not matched to a gene. CDR1 and CDR2 (germline): SGHNT, YYREEE (reference sequence). CDR3 length: 14 amino acids. CDR3 amino acids: CASSLGGTGHGYTF. Here the CDR3 DNA reads TGTGCCAGCAGCTTGGGGGGGACAGGCCATGGCTACACCTTC.

The chain employs TRBV5-6 and TRBJ1-1; no clear D. This CDR3 is 12 amino acids long. The germline V gene has CDR1 SGHDT and CDR2 YYEEEE. V was clipped by 0 bases and J by 11 bases, with 11 bases between them. This CDR3 reads CASSLESFGAFF. Here the CDR3 DNA reads TGTGCCAGCAGCTTGGAATCCTTCGGGGCTTTCTTT.

CDR3 protein: CASSPPDRDLGYTF. CDR3 DNA sequence: TGTGCCAGCTCACCACCCGACAGGGACCTCGGCTACACCTTC. The rearrangement links TRBV18 to TRBJ1-2, with 7 bases aligning to TRBD1. The J segment lost 8 bases and the V segment lost 0 bases, leaving 6 bases of the junction unmatched. The CDR3 extends over 14 amino acids. The germline V gene encodes CDR1 KGHSH and CDR2 LQKENI.